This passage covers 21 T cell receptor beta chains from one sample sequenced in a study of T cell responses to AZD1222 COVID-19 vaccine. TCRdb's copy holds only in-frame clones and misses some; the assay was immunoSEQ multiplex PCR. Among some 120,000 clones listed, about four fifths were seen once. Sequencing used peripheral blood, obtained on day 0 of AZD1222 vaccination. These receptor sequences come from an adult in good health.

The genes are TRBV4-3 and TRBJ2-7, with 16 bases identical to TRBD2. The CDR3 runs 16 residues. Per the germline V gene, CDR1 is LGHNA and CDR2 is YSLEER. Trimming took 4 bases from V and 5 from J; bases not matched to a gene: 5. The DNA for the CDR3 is TGCGCCAGCAGCCGAGAAGGGACTAGCGGGAGGGACGAGCAGTACTTC. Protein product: CASSREGTSGRDEQYF.

The CDR3 DNA reads TGTGCCAGCAGCATCATGGGGGTCCAAGAGACCCAGTACTTC. Residues: CASSIMGVQETQYF. V is TRBV5-5 and J is TRBJ2-5; D might be TRBD1 or TRBD2, each matching 5 bases. The CDR3 runs to 14 residues. Germline V gene sequence: CDR1 SGHKS, CDR2 YYEKEE (reference sequence). V was pared by 4 bases and J by 1 base, with 11 bases between.

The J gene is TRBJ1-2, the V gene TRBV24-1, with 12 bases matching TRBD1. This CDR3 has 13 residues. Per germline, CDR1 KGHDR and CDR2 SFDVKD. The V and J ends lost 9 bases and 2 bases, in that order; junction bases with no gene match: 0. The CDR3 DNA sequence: TGTGCCACCGGGACAGGGGGCAACTATGGCTACACCTTC. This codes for CATGTGGNYGYTF.

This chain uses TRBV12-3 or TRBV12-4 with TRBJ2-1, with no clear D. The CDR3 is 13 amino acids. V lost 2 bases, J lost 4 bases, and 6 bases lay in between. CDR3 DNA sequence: TGTGCCAGCAGTTTAAGGGATTACAATGAGCAGTTCTTC. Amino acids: CASSLRDYNEQFF.

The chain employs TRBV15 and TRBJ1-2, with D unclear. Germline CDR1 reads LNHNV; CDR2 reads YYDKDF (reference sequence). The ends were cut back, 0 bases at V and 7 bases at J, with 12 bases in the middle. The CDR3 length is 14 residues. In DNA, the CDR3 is TGTGCCACCAGCAGAGAGGACGGACTGTTTGGCTACACCTTC. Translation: CATSREDGLFGYTF.

The CDR3 coding sequence is TGTGCCAGCAGCCAAGATTTTTTTCGGGGACACAGTGCAACTAATGAAAAACTGTTTTTT. This codes for CASSQDFFRGHSATNEKLFF. The chain joins TRBV4-2 to TRBJ1-4, with a weak D call TRBD1 (6 bases). Germline CDR1 and CDR2: LGHNA and YNFKEQ. The CDR3 runs 20 residues. The germline V and J ends were trimmed by 0 bases and 0 bases, with 20 bases remaining between them.

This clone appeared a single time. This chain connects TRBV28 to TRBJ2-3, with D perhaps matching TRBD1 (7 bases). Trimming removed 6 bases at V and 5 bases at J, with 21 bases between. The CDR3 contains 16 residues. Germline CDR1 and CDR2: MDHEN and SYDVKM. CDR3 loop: CASSPSGQAAGDTQYF. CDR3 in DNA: TGTGCCAGCAGCCCATCTGGACAGGCAGCGGGAGATACGCAGTATTTT.

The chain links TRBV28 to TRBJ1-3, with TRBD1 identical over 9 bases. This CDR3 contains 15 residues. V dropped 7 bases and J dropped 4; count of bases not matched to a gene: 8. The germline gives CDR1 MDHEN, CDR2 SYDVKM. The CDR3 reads CASNSRDRVGNTIYF. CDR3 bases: TGTGCCAGCAACTCCCGGGACAGGGTAGGAAACACCATATATTTT.

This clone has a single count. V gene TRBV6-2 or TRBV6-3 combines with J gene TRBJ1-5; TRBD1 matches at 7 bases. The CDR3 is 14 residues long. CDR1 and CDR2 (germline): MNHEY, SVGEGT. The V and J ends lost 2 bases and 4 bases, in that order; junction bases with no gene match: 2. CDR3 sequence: CASSYEQGNQPQHF. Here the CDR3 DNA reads TGTGCCAGCAGTTACGAACAGGGGAATCAGCCCCAGCATTTT.

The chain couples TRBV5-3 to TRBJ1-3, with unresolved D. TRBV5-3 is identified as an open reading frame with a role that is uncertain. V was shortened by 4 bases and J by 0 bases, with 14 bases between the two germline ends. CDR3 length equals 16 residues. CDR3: CARSPPLLFSGNTIYF. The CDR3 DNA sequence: TGTGCCAGAAGCCCCCCCCTCCTTTTCTCTGGAAACACCATATATTTT.

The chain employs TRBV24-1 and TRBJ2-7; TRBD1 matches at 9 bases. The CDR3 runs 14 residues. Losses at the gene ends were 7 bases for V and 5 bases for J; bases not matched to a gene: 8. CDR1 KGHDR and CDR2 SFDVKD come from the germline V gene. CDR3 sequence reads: CATSTGGISNEQYF. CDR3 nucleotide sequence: TGTGCCACCAGCACAGGGGGCATCTCGAACGAGCAGTACTTC.

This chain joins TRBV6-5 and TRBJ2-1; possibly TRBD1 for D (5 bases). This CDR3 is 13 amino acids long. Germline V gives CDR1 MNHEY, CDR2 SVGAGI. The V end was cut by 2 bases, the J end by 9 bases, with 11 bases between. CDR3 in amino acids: CASSYGAYVEQFF. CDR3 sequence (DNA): TGTGCCAGCAGTTACGGGGCCTATGTTGAGCAGTTCTTC.

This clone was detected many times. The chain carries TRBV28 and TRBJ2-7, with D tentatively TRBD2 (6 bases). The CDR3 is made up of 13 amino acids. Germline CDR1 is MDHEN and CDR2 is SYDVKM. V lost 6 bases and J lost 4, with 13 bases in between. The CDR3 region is CASSPAGGYEQYF. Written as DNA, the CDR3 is TGTGCCAGCAGCCCGGCTGGAGGGTACGAGCAGTACTTC.

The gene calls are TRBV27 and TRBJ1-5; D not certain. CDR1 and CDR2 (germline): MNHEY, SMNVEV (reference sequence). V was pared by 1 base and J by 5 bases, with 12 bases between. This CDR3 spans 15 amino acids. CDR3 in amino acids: CASSLYGGLDQPQHF. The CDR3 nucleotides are TGTGCCAGCAGTTTATACGGAGGGTTGGATCAGCCCCAGCATTTT.

This CDR3 is CASRSGGAQEKLFF. CDR3 bases: TGTGCCAGCCGCTCCGGGGGCGCCCAGGAAAAACTGTTTTTT. The chain employs TRBV28 and TRBJ1-4, with D perhaps matching TRBD1 (6 bases). This CDR3 has 14 amino acids. V lost 8 bases, J lost 8 bases, and 18 bases lay in between. Germline V CDR1 and CDR2: MDHEN, SYDVKM.

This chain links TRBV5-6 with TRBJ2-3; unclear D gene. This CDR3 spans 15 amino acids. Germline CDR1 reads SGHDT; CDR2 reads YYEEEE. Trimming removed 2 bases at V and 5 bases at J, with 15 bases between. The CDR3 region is CASSFGPNSGDTQYF. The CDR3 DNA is TGTGCCAGCAGCTTTGGGCCCAACTCGGGAGATACGCAGTATTTT.

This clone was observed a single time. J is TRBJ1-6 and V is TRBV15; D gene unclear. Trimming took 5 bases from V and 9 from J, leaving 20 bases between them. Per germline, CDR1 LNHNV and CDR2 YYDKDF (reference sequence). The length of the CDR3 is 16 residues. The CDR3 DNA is TGTGCCACCAGCCCTCGTCGGAGTGGGATGGGTTCACCCCTCCACTTT. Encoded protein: CATSPRRSGMGSPLHF.

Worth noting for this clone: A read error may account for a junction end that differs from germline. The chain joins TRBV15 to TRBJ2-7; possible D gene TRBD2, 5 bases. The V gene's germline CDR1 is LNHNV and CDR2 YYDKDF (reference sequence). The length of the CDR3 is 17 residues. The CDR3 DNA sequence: TGTGCCACCAACAGAGACTACGGTCCGTCGAGCTCCTACGAGCAGTACTTC. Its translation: CATNRDYGPSSSYEQYF.

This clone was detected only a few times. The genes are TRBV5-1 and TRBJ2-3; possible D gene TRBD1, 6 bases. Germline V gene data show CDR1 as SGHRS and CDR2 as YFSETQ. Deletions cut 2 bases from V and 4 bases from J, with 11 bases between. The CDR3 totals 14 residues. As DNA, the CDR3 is TGCGCCAGCAGCTTCAGGGGAGAGCCAGATACGCAGTATTTT. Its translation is CASSFRGEPDTQYF.

CDR3 sequence (DNA): TGTGCCAGTAGTATGTTTGGGACAGGGGGCGGAGAGCAGTACTTC. Protein: CASSMFGTGGGEQYF. V is TRBV19 and J is TRBJ2-7, with TRBD1 identical over 12 bases. Germline CDR1 is LNHDA and CDR2 is SQIVND (reference sequence). CDR3 length: 15 residues. V shed 3 bases and J 7 bases; nucleotides not matched to a gene: 7.

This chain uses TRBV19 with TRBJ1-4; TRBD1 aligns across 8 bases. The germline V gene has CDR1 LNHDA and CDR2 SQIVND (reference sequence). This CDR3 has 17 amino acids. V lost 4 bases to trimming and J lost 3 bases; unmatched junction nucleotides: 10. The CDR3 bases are TGTGCCAGTAGTAGCCCCGACAGGGGTCTAGCTAATGAAAAACTGTTTTTT. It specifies CASSSPDRGLANEKLFF.